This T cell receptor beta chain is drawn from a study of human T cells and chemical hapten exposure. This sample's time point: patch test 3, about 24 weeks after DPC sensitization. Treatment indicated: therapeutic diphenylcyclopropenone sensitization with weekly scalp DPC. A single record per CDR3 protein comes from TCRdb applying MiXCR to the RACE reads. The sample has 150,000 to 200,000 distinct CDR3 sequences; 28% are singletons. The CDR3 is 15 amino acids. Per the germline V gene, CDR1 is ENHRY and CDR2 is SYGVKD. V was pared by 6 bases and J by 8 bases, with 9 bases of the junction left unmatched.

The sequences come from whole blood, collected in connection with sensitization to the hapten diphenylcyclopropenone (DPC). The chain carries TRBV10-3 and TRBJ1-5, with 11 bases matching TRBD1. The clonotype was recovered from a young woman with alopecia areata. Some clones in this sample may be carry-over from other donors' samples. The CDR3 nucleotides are TGTGCCATCAGCGGGACAGGGGGTTCAACGGAGCCCCAGCATTTT. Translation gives CAISGTGGSTEPQHF.